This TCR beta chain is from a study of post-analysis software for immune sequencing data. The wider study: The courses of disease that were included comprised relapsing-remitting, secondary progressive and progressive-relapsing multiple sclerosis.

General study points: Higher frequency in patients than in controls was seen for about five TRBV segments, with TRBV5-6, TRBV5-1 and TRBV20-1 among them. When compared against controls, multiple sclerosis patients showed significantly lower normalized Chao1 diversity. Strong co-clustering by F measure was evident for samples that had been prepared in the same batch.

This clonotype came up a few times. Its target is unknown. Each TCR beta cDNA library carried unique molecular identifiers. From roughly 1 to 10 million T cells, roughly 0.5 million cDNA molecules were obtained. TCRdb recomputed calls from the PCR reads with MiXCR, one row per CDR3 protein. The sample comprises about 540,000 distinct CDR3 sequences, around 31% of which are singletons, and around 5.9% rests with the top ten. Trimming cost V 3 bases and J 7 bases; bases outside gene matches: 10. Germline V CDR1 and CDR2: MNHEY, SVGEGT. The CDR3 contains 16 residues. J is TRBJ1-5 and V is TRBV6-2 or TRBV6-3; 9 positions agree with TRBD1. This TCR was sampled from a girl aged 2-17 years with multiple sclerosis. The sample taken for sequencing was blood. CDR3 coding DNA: TGTGCCAGCAGTTATAGGACAGGGGATTCTCGGCAGCCCCAGCATTTT. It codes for CASSYRTGDSRQPQHF.